This T cell receptor beta chain came from a study of graft-versus-host responses after intestinal transplantation. Study background: For around 3 years after anti-thymocyte globulin induction, all recipients took tacrolimus and steroids.

Sequencing used immunoSEQ multiplex PCR; TCRdb keeps in-frame clones, though not all of them. The sample has more than 65,000 clones; over 75% are singletons. As concerns this clone: Its antigen remains unknown.

The CDR3 contains 14 residues. V dropped 2 bases and J dropped 0 bases, with 7 bases sitting between them. Germline CDR1 SGHTA, CDR2 FQGTGA. This receptor was obtained from a human donor who was the organ donor for an intestinal transplant. This specimen consisted of unstimulated CD4+ T cells sorted from spleen or lymph node cells, obtained before transplant. The chain has TRBV7-3 and TRBJ1-1, with D perhaps TRBD1 (6 bases). The CDR3 nucleotides read TGTGCCAGCAGCTTAGCAGGGGTGAACACTGAAGCTTTCTTT. Amino acid sequence: CASSLAGVNTEAFF.